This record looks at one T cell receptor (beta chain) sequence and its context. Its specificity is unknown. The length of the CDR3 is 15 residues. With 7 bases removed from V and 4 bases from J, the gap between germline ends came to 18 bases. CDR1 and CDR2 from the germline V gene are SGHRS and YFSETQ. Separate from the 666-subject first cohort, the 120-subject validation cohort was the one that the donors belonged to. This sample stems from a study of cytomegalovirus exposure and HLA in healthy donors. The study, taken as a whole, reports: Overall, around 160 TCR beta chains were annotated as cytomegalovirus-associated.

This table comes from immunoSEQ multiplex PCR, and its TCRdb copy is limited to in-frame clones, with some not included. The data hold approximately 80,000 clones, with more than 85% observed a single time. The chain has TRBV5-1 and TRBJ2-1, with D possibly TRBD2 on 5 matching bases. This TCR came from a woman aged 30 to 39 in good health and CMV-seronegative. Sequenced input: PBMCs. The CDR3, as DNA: TGCGCCAGCGGACTCAACGGCGACACTTACAATGAGCAGTTCTTC. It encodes CASGLNGDTYNEQFF.